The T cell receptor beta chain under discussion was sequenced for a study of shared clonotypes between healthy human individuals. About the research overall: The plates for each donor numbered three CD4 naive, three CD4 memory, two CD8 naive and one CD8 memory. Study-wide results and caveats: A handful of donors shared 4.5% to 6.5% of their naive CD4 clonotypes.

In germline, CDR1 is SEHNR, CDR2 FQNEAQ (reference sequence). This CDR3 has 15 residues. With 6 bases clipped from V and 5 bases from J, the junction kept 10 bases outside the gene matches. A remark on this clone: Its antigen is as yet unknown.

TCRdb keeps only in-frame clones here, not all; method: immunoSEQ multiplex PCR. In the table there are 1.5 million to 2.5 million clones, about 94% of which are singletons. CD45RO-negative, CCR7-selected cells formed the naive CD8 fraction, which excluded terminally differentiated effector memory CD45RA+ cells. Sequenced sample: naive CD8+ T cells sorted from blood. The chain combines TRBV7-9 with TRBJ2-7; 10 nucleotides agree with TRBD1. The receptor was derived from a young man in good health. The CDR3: CASSSLTGGVDEQYF. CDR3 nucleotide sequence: TGTGCCAGCAGTTCCCTGACAGGGGGCGTCGACGAGCAGTACTTC.